The following is a T cell receptor beta chain sequence with its context. Its antigen is undetermined. Caucasian adults living in Nashville, Tennessee, provided all samples. The data were obtained in a study of shared clonotypes between healthy human individuals. Findings of the study overall: The sampled material consisted only of blood, and tissue repertoires are likely to differ.

Profiled with immunoSEQ multiplex PCR; TCRdb holds only in-frame clones, not every one. The data hold some 2,500,000 clones, with 85% to 95% observed a single time. This CDR3 is built from 16 residues. The germline V gene has CDR1 SGHTA and CDR2 FQGNSA. The V end was cut by 0 bases, the J end by 1 base, with 12 bases between. The V call is TRBV7-2, the J call TRBJ1-1, with no clear D. Sequencing used naive CD4+ T cells from PBMCs. The sample's subset: CD45RA+ positively selected. The receptor was derived from a man younger than 35 in good health. Some clones in this sample may be carry-over from other donors' samples. This chain's CDR3 is CASSLAGPVTNTEAFF. CDR3 nucleotide sequence: TGTGCCAGCAGCTTAGCCGGCCCGGTAACGAACACTGAAGCTTTCTTT.